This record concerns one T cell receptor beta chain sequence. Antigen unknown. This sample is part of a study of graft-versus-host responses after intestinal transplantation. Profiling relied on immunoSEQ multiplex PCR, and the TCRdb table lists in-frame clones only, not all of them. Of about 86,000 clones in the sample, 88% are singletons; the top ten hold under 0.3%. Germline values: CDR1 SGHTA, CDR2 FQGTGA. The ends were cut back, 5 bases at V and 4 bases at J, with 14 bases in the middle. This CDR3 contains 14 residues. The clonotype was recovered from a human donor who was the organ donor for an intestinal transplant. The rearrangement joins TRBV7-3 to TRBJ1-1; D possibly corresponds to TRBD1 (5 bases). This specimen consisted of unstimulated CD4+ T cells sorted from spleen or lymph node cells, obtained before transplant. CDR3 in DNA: TGTGCCAGCAGCCTCTTGGGGGGGACCACTGAAGCTTTCTTT. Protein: CASSLLGGTTEAFF.